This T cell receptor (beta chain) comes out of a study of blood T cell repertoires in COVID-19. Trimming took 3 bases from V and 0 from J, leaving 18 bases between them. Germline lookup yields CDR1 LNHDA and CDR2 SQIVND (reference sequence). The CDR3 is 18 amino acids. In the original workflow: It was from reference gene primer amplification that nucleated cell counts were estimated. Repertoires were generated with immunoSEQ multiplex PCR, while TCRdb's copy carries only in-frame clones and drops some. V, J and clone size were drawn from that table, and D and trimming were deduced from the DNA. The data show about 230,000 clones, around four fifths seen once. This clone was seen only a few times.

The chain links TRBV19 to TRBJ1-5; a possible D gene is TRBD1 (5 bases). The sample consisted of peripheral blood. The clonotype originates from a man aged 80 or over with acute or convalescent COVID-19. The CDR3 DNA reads TGTGCCAGTAGTATCAGTGGCAGGGCCTTCTATAGCAATCAGCCCCAGCATTTT. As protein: CASSISGRAFYSNQPQHF.